This T cell receptor beta chain originates from a study of T cells expressing NK-cell markers. Study overall: The TCR beta repertoires were obtained from sorted CD3+CD56+NKG2C+, CD3+CD56+NKG2C- and CD3+CD56-NKG2C+ T cells.

Using the 5' RACE reads, TCRdb records one entry per CDR3 protein without DNA. The sample totals 400,000 to 450,000 distinct CDR3 sequences. CDR3 length: 14 amino acids. Germline loops: CDR1 SGHTA, CDR2 FQGNSA. The sequence derives from a woman between 18 and 75 years old in good health. This chain connects TRBV7-2 to TRBJ1-1. The sequenced sample consisted of blood T cells: a sorted CD56 or NKG2C T cell subset, CD4+ or CD8+ T cells, or bulk PBMC T cells (not recorded which). The CDR3 sequence is CASSLGWVNTEAFF. Drawing the rest from reference TRBV7-2 and TRBJ1-1, the complete variable domain is GAGVSQSPSNKVTEKGKDVELRCDPISGHTALYWYRQSLGQGLEFLIYFQGNSAPDKSGLPSDRFSAERTGGSVSTLTIQRTQQEDSAVYLCASSLGWVNTEAFFGQGTRLTVV.